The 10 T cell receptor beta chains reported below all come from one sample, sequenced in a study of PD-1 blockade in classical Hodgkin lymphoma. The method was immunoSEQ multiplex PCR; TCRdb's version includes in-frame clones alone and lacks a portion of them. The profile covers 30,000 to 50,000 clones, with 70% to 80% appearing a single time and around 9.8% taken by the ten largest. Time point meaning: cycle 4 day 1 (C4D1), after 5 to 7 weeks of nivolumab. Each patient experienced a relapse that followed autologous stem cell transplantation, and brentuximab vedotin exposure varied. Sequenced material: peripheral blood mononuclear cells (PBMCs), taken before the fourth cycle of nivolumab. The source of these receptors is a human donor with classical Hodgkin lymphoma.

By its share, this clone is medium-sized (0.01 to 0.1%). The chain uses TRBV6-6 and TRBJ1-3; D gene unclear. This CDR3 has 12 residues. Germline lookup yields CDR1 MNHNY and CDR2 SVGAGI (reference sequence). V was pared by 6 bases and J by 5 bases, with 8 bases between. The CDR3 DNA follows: TGTGCCAGCAGCCGACCCCGAAACACCATATATTTT. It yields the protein CASSRPRNTIYF.

The CDR3 nucleotides read TGCAGCGTTTTGGGGGGGCTAGCGGGAGCCACAGATACGCAGTATTTT. It translates to CSVLGGLAGATDTQYF. The genes are TRBV29-1 and TRBJ2-3; 10 nucleotides align to TRBD2. CDR3 length equals 16 residues. Germline V gives CDR1 SQVTM, CDR2 ANQGSEA. The trim removed 5 bases at V and 2 bases at J, leaving 10 bases unmatched.

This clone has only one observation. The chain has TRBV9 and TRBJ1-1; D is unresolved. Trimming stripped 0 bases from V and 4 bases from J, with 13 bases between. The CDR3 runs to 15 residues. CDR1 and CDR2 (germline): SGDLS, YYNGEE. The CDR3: CASSVGLGTGTEAFF. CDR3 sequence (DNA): TGTGCCAGCAGCGTAGGGTTAGGTACGGGCACTGAAGCTTTCTTT.

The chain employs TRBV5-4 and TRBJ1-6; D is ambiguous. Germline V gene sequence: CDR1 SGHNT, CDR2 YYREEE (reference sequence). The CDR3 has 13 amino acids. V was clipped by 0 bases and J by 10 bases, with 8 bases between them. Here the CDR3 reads CASSLDSASPLHF. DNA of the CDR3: TGTGCCAGCAGCTTGGATTCAGCCTCACCCCTCCACTTT. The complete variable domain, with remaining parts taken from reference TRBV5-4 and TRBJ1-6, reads ETGVTQSPTHLIKTRGQQVTLRCSSQSGHNTVSWYQQALGQGPQFIFQYYREEENGRGNFPPRFSGLQFPNYSSELNVNALELDDSALYLCASSLDSASPLHFGNGTRLTVT.

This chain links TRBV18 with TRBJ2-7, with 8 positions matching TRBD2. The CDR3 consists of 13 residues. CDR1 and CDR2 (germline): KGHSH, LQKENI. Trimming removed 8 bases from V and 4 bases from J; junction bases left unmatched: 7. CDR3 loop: CASRGGGPYEQYF. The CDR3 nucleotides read TGTGCCAGCCGAGGCGGGGGGCCGTACGAGCAGTACTTC.

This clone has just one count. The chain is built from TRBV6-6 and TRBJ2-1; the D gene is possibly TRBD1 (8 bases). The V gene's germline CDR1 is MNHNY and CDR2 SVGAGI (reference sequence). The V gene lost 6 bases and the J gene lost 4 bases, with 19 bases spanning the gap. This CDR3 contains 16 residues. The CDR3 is CASRFGQGGSYNEQFF. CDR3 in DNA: TGTGCCAGCAGATTCGGACAGGGAGGGTCTTACAATGAGCAGTTCTTC.

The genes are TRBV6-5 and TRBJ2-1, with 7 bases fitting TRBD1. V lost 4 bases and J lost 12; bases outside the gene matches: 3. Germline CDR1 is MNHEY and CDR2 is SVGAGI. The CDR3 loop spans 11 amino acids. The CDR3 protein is CASSSGQRQFF. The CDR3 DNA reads TGTGCCAGCAGTTCGGGACAGAGGCAGTTCTTC.

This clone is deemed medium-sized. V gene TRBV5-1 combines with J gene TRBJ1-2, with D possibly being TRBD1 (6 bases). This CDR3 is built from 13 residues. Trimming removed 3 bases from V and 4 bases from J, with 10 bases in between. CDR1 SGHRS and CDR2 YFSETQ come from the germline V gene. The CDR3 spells CASSWDKSYGYTF. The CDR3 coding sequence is TGCGCCAGCAGCTGGGACAAGTCCTATGGCTACACCTTC.

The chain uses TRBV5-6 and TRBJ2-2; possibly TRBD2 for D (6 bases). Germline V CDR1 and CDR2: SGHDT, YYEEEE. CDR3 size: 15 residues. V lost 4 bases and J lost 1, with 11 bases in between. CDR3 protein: CASSGGLQNTGELFF. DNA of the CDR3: TGTGCCAGCAGCGGGGGACTCCAGAACACCGGGGAGCTGTTTTTT.

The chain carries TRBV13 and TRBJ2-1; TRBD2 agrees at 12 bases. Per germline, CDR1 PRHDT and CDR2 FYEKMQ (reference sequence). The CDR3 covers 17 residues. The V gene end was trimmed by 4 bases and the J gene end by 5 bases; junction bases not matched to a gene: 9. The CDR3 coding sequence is TGTGCCAGCAGCTCAAGGGCTAGCGGGGGGGTGAACAATGAGCAGTTCTTC. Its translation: CASSSRASGGVNNEQFF. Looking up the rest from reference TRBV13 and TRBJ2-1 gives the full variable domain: AAGVIQSPRHLIKEKRETATLKCYPIPRHDTVYWYQQGPGQDPQFLISFYEKMQSDKGSIPDRFSAQQFSDYHSELNMSSLELGDSALYFCASSSRASGGVNNEQFFGPGTRLTVL.